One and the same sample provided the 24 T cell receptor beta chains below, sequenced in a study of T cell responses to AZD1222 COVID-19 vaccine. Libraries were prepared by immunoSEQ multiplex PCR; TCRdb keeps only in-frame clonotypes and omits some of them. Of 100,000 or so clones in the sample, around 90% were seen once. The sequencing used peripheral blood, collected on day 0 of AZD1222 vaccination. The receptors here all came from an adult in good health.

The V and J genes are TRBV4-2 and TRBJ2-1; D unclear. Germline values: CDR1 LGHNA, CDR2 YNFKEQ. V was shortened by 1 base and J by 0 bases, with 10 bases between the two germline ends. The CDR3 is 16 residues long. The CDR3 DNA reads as TGTGCCAGCAGCCAAGTAGCACCGAGCTCCTACAATGAGCAGTTCTTC. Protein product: CASSQVAPSSYNEQFF.

The CDR3 loop reads CASSGQGNTEAFF. In DNA, the CDR3 is TGTGCCAGCAGCGGACAAGGGAACACTGAAGCTTTCTTT. V is TRBV27 and J is TRBJ1-1; D may be TRBD1 (5 bases). The germline CDR1 and CDR2 sequences are MNHEY and SMNVEV (reference sequence). The CDR3 contains 13 residues. V gave up 6 bases and J gave up 1 base, with 9 bases separating them.

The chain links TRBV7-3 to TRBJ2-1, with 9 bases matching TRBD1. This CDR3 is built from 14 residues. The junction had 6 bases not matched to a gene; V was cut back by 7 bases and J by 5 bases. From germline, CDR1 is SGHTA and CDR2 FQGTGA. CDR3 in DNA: TGTGCCAGCAACCCGACAGGGGGTAACAATGAGCAGTTCTTC. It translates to CASNPTGGNNEQFF.

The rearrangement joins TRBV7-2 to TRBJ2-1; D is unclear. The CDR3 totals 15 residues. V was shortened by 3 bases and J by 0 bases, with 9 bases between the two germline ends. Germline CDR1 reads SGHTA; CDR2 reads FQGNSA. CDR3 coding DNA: TGTGCCAGCAGCTTCGGGCGGACCTCCTACAATGAGCAGTTCTTC. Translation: CASSFGRTSYNEQFF.

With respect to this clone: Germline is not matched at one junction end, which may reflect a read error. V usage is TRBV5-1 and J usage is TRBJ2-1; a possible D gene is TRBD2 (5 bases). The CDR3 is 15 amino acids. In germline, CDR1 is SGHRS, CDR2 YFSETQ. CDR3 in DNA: TGTGCCAGCAGCTTGGGAGCCCGTGACATCAATGAGCAGTTCTTC. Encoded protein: CASSLGARDINEQFF.

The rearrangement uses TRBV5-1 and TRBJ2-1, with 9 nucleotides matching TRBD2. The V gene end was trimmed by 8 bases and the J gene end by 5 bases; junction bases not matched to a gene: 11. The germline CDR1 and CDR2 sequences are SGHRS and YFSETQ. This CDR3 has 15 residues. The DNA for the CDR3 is TGCGCCAGTGCTCCCCTAGCGGGGCTTAACAATGAGCAGTTCTTC. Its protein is CASAPLAGLNNEQFF.

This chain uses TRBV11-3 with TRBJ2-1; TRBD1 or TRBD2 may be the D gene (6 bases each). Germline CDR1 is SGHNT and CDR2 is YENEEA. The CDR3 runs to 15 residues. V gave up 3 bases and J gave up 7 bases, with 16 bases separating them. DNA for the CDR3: TGTGCCAGCAGCTTGGGGGGCTTGACTGGTAATGAGCAGTTCTTC. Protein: CASSLGGLTGNEQFF.

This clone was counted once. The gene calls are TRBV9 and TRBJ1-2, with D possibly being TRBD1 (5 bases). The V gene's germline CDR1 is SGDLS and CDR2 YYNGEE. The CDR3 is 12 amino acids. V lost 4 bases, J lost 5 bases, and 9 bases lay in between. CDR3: CASSRGSYGYTF. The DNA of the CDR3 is TGTGCCAGCAGCAGGGGAAGTTATGGCTACACCTTC. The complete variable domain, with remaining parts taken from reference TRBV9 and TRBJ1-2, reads DSGVTQTPKHLITATGQRVTLRCSPRSGDLSVYWYQQSLDQGLQFLIQYYNGEERAKGNILERFSAQQFPDLHSELNLSSLELGDSALYFCASSRGSYGYTFGSGTRLTVV.

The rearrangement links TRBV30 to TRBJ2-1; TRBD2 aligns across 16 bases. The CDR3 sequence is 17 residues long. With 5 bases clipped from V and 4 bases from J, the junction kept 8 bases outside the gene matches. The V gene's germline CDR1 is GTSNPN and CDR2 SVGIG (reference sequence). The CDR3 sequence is CAWAGTSGRALYNEQFF. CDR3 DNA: TGTGCCTGGGCCGGGACTAGCGGGAGGGCCCTGTACAATGAGCAGTTCTTC.

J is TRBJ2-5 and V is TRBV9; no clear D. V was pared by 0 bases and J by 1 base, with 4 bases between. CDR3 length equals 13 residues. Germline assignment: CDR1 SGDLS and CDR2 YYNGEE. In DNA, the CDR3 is TGTGCCAGCAGCGTAGCGTCCCAAGAGACCCAGTACTTC. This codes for CASSVASQETQYF.

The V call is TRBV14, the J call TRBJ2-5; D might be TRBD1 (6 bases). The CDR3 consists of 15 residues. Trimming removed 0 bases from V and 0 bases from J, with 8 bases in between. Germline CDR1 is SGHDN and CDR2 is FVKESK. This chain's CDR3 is CASSQERGYQETQYF. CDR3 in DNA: TGTGCCAGCAGCCAAGAGAGGGGGTACCAAGAGACCCAGTACTTC.

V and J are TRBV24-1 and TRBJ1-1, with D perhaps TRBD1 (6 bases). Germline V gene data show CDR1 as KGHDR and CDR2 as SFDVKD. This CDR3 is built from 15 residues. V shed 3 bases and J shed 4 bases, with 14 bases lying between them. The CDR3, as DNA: TGTGCCACCAGTGATGAACAGGGAGGGTCCACTGAAGCTTTCTTT. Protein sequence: CATSDEQGGSTEAFF.

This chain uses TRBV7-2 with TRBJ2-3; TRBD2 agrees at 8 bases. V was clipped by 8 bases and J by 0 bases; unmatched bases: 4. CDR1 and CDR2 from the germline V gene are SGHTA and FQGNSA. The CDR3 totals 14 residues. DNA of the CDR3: TGTGCCAGCGGTGAGCGGGGGAGCACAGATACGCAGTATTTT. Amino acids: CASGERGSTDTQYF.

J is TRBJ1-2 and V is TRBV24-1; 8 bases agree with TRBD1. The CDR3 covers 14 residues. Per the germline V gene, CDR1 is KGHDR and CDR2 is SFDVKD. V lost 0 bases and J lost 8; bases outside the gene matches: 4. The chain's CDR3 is CATSDLRRGLGYTF. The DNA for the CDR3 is TGTGCCACCAGTGATTTGCGCAGGGGGCTGGGCTACACCTTC.

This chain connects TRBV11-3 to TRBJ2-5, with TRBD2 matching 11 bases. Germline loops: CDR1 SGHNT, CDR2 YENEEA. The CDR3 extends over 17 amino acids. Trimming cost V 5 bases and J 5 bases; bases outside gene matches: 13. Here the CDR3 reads CASSLGSLAGGVETQYF. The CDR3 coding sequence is TGTGCCAGCAGCCTGGGGTCTCTAGCGGGGGGCGTGGAGACCCAGTACTTC. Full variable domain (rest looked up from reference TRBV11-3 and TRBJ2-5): EAGVVQSPRYKIIEKKQPVAFWCNPISGHNTLYWYLQNLGQGPELLIRYENEEAVDDSQLPKDRFSAERLKGVDSTLKIQPAELGDSAVYLCASSLGSLAGGVETQYFGPGTRLLVL.

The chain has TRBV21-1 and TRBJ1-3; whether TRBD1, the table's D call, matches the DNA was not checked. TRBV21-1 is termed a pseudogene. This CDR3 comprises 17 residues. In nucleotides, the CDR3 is TGTGCCAGCAGCAACCGGGACAGGGAGGGTTCTGGAAACACCATATATTTT. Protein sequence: CASSNRDREGSGNTIYF.

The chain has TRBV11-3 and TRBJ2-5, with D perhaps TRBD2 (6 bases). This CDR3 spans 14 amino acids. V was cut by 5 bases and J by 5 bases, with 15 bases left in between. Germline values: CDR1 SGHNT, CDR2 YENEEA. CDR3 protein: CASSPTRGSETQYF. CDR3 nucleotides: TGTGCCAGCAGCCCCACGCGGGGCTCGGAGACCCAGTACTTC.

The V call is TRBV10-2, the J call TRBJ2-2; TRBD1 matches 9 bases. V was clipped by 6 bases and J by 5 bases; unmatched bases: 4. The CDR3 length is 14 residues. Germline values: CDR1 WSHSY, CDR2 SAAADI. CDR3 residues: CASSQTGGTGELFF. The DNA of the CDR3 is TGCGCCAGCAGCCAGACAGGGGGGACCGGGGAGCTGTTTTTT.

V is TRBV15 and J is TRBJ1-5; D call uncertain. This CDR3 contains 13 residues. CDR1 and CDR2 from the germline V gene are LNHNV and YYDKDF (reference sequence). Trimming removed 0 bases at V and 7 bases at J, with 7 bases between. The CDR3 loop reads CATSRERAQPQHF. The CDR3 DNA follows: TGTGCCACCAGCAGAGAAAGGGCACAGCCCCAGCATTTT.

The CDR3 is CASSVATTASGTEAFF. In DNA form, the CDR3 reads TGTGCCAGCAGCGTAGCTACGACGGCATCGGGAACTGAAGCTTTCTTT. The chain uses TRBV9 and TRBJ1-1; no clear D gene. Per germline, CDR1 SGDLS and CDR2 YYNGEE. Between the trimmed V and J ends, which lost 0 bases and 5 bases, there was a span of 17 bases. The CDR3 covers 16 residues. The full variable domain, in which reference TRBV9 and TRBJ1-1 provide the parts outside the CDR3, is DSGVTQTPKHLITATGQRVTLRCSPRSGDLSVYWYQQSLDQGLQFLIQYYNGEERAKGNILERFSAQQFPDLHSELNLSSLELGDSALYFCASSVATTASGTEAFFGQGTRLTVV.

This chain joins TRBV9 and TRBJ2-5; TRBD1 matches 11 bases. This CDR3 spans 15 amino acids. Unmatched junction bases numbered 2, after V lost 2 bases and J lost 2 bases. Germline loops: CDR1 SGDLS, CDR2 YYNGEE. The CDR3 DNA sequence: TGTGCCAGCAGCGTCGGGACAGGGGGGCAAGAGACCCAGTACTTC. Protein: CASSVGTGGQETQYF.

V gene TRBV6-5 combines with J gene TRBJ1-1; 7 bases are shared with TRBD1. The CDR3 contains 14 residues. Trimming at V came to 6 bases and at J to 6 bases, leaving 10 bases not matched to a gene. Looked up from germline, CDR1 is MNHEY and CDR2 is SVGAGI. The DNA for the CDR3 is TGTGCCAGCAGAGGGGGCGAGGGGGCCGCTGAAGCTTTCTTT. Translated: CASRGGEGAAEAFF.

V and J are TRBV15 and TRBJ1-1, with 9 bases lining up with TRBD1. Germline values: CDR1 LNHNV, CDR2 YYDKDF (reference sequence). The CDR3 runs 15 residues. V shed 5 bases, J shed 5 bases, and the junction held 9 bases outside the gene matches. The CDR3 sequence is CATSVGQGMMTEAFF. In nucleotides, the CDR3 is TGTGCCACCAGCGTCGGACAGGGGATGATGACTGAAGCTTTCTTT. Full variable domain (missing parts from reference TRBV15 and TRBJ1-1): DAMVIQNPRYQVTQFGKPVTLSCSQTLNHNVMYWYQQKSSQAPKLLFHYYDKDFNNEADTPDNFQSRRPNTSFCFLDIRSPGLGDTAMYLCATSVGQGMMTEAFFGQGTRLTVV.

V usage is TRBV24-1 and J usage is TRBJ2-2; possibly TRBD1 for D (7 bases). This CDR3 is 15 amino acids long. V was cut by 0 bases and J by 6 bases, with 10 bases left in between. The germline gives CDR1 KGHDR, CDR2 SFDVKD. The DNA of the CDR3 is TGTGCCACCAGTGATTTGACCAGGGGGGCCGGGGAGCTGTTTTTT. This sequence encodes CATSDLTRGAGELFF.